This entry is about one T cell receptor beta chain. Its antigen is currently unknown. Trimming left V 6 bases short and J 2 bases short, with 11 bases between. The CDR3 has 14 amino acids. Germline assignment: CDR1 LNHDA and CDR2 SQIVND (reference sequence). The data stem from a study of T-cell memory formation after mild COVID-19. General study points: The pre-infection memory compartment contained some responding clones, suggesting cross-reactive memory joined. Among clones peaking at day 37 in the second wave, SARS-CoV-2 specificity remained unconfirmed. Clones that contracted from day 15 to 85 had balanced CD4/CD8; later expanders were CD4+ biased.

5'RACE, which relied on constant-segment primers, yielded TCR alpha and TCR beta cDNA libraries carrying sample barcodes and UMIs. TCRdb analysed the 5' RACE reads with MiXCR anew, one entry per CDR3 protein. The table includes 210,000 or so distinct CDR3 sequences, around 26% detected once. Material: PBMCs or a T cell subset sorted from them (not recorded which). The receptor comes from an adult woman who had mild COVID-19 (a few samples of this study predate the infection). Cell type and time point are not known. The chain couples TRBV19 to TRBJ1-5, with D perhaps matching TRBD1 (5 bases). CDR3 in amino acids: CASRYQGGNQPQHF. For the CDR3, the DNA is TGTGCCAGTAGATATCAGGGAGGCAATCAGCCCCAGCATTTT.